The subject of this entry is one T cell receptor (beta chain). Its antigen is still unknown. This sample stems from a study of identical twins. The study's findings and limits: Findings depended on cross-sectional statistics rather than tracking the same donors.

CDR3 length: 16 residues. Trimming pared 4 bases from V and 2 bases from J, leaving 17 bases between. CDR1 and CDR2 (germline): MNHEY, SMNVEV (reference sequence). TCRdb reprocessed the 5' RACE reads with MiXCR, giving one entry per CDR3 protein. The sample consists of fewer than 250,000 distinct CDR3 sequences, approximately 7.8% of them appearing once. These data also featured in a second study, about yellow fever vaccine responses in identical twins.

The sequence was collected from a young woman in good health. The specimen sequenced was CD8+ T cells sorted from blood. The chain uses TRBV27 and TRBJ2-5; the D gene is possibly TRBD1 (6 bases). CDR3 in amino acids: CASSSNPWDIQETQYF. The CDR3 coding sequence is TGTGCCAGCAGTTCAAACCCCTGGGACATACAAGAGACCCAGTACTTC.